The 27 T cell receptor beta chains below all came from one sample that was sequenced in a study of monozygotic twins with inflammatory bowel disease. TCRdb re-analyzed the 5' RACE reads; it lists each CDR3 protein once, without DNA. The clone table shows about 380,000 distinct CDR3 sequences, with the ten largest holding just over 2.5%. The source material was blood. The receptor set was obtained from a human donor with ulcerative colitis or Crohn's disease, or a healthy co-twin of an affected twin (not recorded which).

The chain links TRBV9 to TRBJ1-4; the D call from TCRdb, TRBD1, cannot be confirmed without DNA. Germline CDR1 is SGDLS and CDR2 is YYNGEE. The CDR3 is made up of 13 amino acids. CDR3 loop: CASSGQGNEKLFF.

J is TRBJ1-2 and V is TRBV5-1. CDR3 length: 14 amino acids. Germline lookup yields CDR1 SGHRS and CDR2 YFSETQ. The chain's CDR3 is CASSAGGVVEGYTF. The whole variable domain, remainder taken from reference TRBV5-1 and TRBJ1-2, is KAGVTQTPRYLIKTRGQQVTLSCSPISGHRSVSWYQQTPGQGLQFLFEYFSETQRNKGNFPGRFSGRQFSNSRSEMNVSTLELGDSALYLCASSAGGVVEGYTFGSGTRLTVV.

The chain has TRBV9 and TRBJ2-1; TCRdb outputs TRBD2, but without DNA this stays unchecked. The CDR3 sequence is 15 residues long. Germline CDR1 is SGDLS and CDR2 is YYNGEE. The CDR3 protein is CASSGRLAFYNEQFF.

The CDR3 here is CASSISLAGGNTEAFF. The chain uses TRBV19 and TRBJ1-1; TCRdb selects TRBD1, and the lack of DNA leaves this call unchecked. This CDR3 comprises 16 residues. CDR1 is LNHDA, CDR2 SQIVND, per germline (reference sequence).

The chain couples TRBV5-6 to TRBJ1-2. CDR1 is SGHDT, CDR2 YYEEEE, per germline. This CDR3 contains 14 residues. The CDR3 here is CASSGIGGAYGYTF.

The chain's CDR3 is CSAQTGSNQPQHF. V usage is TRBV20-1 and J usage is TRBJ1-5; TCRdb's D gene call, TRBD1, goes unchecked for lack of DNA. The CDR3 covers 13 residues. Germline values: CDR1 DFQATT, CDR2 SNEGSKA (reference sequence).

The rearrangement joins TRBV30 to TRBJ2-7; there is no DNA to check the TCRdb D call of TRBD1. The CDR3 is 18 amino acids. Germline CDR1 GTSNPN, CDR2 SVGIG (reference sequence). The chain's CDR3 is CAWSPPYIRDRGYYEQYF.

The V call is TRBV7-9, the J call TRBJ2-7; TCRdb selects TRBD1, and the lack of DNA leaves this call unchecked. This CDR3 spans 13 amino acids. Germline CDR1 is SEHNR and CDR2 is FQNEAQ (reference sequence). The CDR3 loop is CASSWTGSHEQYF.

The genes are TRBV20-1 and TRBJ1-5. CDR1 and CDR2 (germline): DFQATT, SNEGSKA (reference sequence). This CDR3 has 14 amino acids. CDR3: CSASPRDSNQPQHF.

V usage is TRBV7-2 and J usage is TRBJ2-1; the TCRdb call, TRBD1, lacks DNA for checking. The CDR3 sequence is 15 residues long. Germline V CDR1 and CDR2: SGHTA, FQGNSA. CDR3: CASSPGQGTYNEQFF.

The chain uses TRBV20-1 and TRBJ2-7; the D call from TCRdb, TRBD1, cannot be confirmed without DNA. There are 14 residues in the CDR3. From germline, CDR1 is DFQATT and CDR2 SNEGSKA (reference sequence). CDR3 amino acids: CSARGDRHDYEQYF.

The gene calls are TRBV7-9 and TRBJ2-2; TCRdb selects TRBD2, and the lack of DNA leaves this call unchecked. Germline V gene lookup returns CDR1 SEHNR and CDR2 FQNEAQ (reference sequence). The CDR3 contains 14 residues. This chain's CDR3 is CASLEVSNTGELFF. Drawing the rest from reference TRBV7-9 and TRBJ2-2, the complete variable domain is DTGVSQNPRHKITKRGQNVTFRCDPISEHNRLYWYRQTLGQGPEFLTYFQNEAQLEKSRLLSDRFSAERPKGSFSTLEIQRTEQGDSAMYLCASLEVSNTGELFFGEGSRLTVL.

The CDR3 region is CATSDRDRSYEQYF. This chain connects TRBV24-1 to TRBJ2-7; TCRdb indicates TRBD1, and absent DNA this call remains unverified. The CDR3 has 14 residues. Germline CDR1 is KGHDR and CDR2 is SFDVKD.

This chain connects TRBV27 to TRBJ1-2; with no DNA, the TCRdb D assignment of TRBD1 cannot be verified. The CDR3 consists of 14 residues. Germline lookup yields CDR1 MNHEY and CDR2 SMNVEV (reference sequence). This CDR3 reads CASSPQGVGYGYTF.

The rearrangement links TRBV5-1 to TRBJ2-5; TCRdb indicates TRBD1, and absent DNA this call remains unverified. Germline lookup yields CDR1 SGHRS and CDR2 YFSETQ. The CDR3 runs 13 residues. CDR3 protein: CASSWTGPETQYF.

This chain connects TRBV6-6 to TRBJ1-5. The CDR3 has 11 residues. CDR1 MNHNY and CDR2 SVGAGI come from the germline V gene (reference sequence). CDR3 region: CASSDNQHQHF.

The V gene is TRBV5-1, the J gene TRBJ2-4; checking the TCRdb D call of TRBD1 is not possible without DNA. This CDR3 has 12 residues. CDR1 is SGHRS, CDR2 YFSETQ, per germline. Here the CDR3 reads CASSFPDSDVYF.

The chain employs TRBV29-1 and TRBJ1-1; the D call of TRBD1 rests on TCRdb alone, since no DNA is present to check it. Germline loops: CDR1 SQVTM, CDR2 ANQGSEA. CDR3 length equals 12 residues. The CDR3 protein is CSVSGTSTEAFF.

V and J are TRBV12-3 or TRBV12-4 and TRBJ2-5; TCRdb indicates TRBD1, and absent DNA this call remains unverified. CDR3 size: 14 residues. This chain's CDR3 is CASSLGGGWETQYF.

The chain uses TRBV6-1 and TRBJ2-2; without DNA, the TCRdb call of TRBD2 cannot be checked. Per the germline V gene, CDR1 is MNHNS and CDR2 is SASEGT. CDR3 length equals 15 residues. The CDR3 reads CASQGGGPRGGELFF.

J is TRBJ2-1 and V is TRBV5-6; TCRdb selects TRBD1, and the lack of DNA leaves this call unchecked. The CDR3 length is 16 residues. Per germline, CDR1 SGHDT and CDR2 YYEEEE. The CDR3 sequence is CASSLLPGQLYNEQFF.

This CDR3 reads CASSTMKAVAGTDTQYF. This chain connects TRBV19 to TRBJ2-3; TCRdb proposes TRBD2, but this gene call is untestable without DNA. Germline V lookup: CDR1 LNHDA, CDR2 SQIVND (reference sequence). This CDR3 is 17 amino acids long.

The rearrangement links TRBV6-1 to TRBJ2-7. This CDR3 region has 12 residues. Germline assignment: CDR1 MNHNS and CDR2 SASEGT. The CDR3: CASSELSYEQYF.

The chain uses TRBV23-1 and TRBJ1-2; TCRdb reports TRBD1, a call that lacks DNA to check it against. TRBV23-1 is an open reading frame, and its role is uncertain. This CDR3 is 18 amino acids long. CDR3 sequence: CASSHPPADRTTNYGYTF.

This sequence joins TRBV28 and TRBJ2-7; TCRdb gives TRBD1 as the D gene, but with no DNA this cannot be confirmed. The CDR3 length is 14 residues. Germline CDR1 and CDR2: MDHEN and SYDVKM. This CDR3 reads CASSSPGQSYEQYF.

The rearrangement uses TRBV9 and TRBJ2-1; TCRdb returns TRBD1, unconfirmable since there is no DNA. The length of the CDR3 is 12 residues. Germline assignment: CDR1 SGDLS and CDR2 YYNGEE. CDR3 region: CASSSSQGKQFF.

This chain connects TRBV4-3 to TRBJ2-3. CDR1 LGHNA and CDR2 YSLEER come from the germline V gene. The CDR3 length is 17 residues. The CDR3: CASSQDLGGGRTDTQYF.